Sequencing of this T cell receptor (beta chain) was carried out in a study of T cell responses to AZD1222 COVID-19 vaccine listed by TCRdb under 2021. In the study overall: Because spike-specific TCR depth and breadth did not differ between the two schedules, AZD1222 recipients who got a second dose at roughly 4 weeks were pooled with those who got a second dose at roughly 12 weeks. TCR sequencing was performed for 230 to 250 trial participants, of whom roughly 200 were given two doses of AZD1222 and some 25 were given two doses of MenACWY control vaccine. Trial participants were enrolled by age into subgroups of 18-55, 56-69 and 70-plus years, and 148, 28 and 57 TCR-sequenced participants, respectively, were included in these subgroups.

Sequences KGHSH (CDR1) and LQKENI (CDR2) are obtained from the germline V gene. Inclusive of the bounding cysteine and phenylalanine, the CDR3 is 15 residues long. CDR3 DNA is the only sequence kept; it has 45 bases, read in frame from the first base. Cut back by 3 bases and 0 bases, the V and J ends lie 11 bases apart. The CDR3 regions of human TCRbeta chains were analyzed by immunosequencing. As for how the authors treated the data: TCRs in the repertoires were compared against a reference library of SARS-CoV-2-specific TCRs that had been generated with the MIRA antigen-specificity platform. Breadth was defined as the fraction of unique TCRs that were SARS-CoV-2-associated, and depth was defined as the fraction of total T cells that were SARS-CoV-2-associated. Using the MIRA data, each spike-specific TCR was mapped to the spike region that the TCR reacts to and placed in a CD4 or CD8 class. Log10-transformed breadth and depth values were compared by one-way ANOVA with Sidak's multiple comparisons tests. Entries here come from immuneACCESS through TCRdb and include only in-frame sequences with V and J called. Some clones fail to appear in such tables; in the studies checked, an unresolved V gene covers under half of the shortfall, and the cause of the remainder is unknown. V and J calls and clone size follow that table, whereas D and trimming were derived from the DNA. For this sample the table gives tens of thousands of clones, of which about nine tenths were detected only once. The ten top clones hold 22% of the sample.

Here is what the overall study found, with its caveats: In the small 56-69-year group, the increase in depth fell short of significance, most likely because of low power. Reportedly, almost half of the unique spike-specific TCRs recognized epitopes lying outside the regions that are mutated in the B.1.351 and B.1.1.7 variants. After two AZD1222 doses, spike-specific TCR breadth and depth were significantly higher than at day 0 and than in MenACWY recipients. Participants were mostly white British and included more females than males, and it was suggested by the authors that clonal diversity may have been underestimated. The vaccine-associated CD4 TCRs covered the entire spike protein, and the dominant responses fell in regions 160-218 and 743-854. Conclusions about previously exposed vaccinees were limited because only six AZD1222 recipients were SARS-CoV-2 seropositive at baseline. No day 14 peak-response samples were available, so repertoires were characterized only after the peak T cell response.

Concerning this clone: Its specific antigen is unknown. Base qualities are missing; no much larger clone stands one base away.

Read against the paper, the sample's time point label means: baseline before first vaccination. Samples from vaccinated people were obtained from the UK trials COV001 and COV002, which included a single-blind randomized controlled phase 2/3 trial of AZD1222 (ChAdOx1 nCoV-19) in healthy adults. Trial participant PBMC samples were collected at day 0 and day 28 after the second dose for TCRbeta chain sequencing. The receptor was isolated from an adult in good health. The material sequenced was peripheral blood, taken on day 0 of AZD1222 vaccination. The chain uses TRBV18 and TRBJ1-1; the D gene is possibly TRBD1, with 5 bases matching. At the DNA level, the sequence is TGTGCCAGCTCACCCGGGGCGGACATGAACACTGAAGCTTTCTTT. Its protein reads: CASSPGADMNTEAFF. Where the CDR3 stops, the reference TRBV18 and TRBJ1-1 genes take over; the full variable domain is NAGVMQNPRHLVRRRGQEARLRCSPMKGHSHVYWYRQLPEEGLKFMVYLQKENIIDESGMPKERFSAEFPKEGPSILRIQQVVRGDSAAYFCASSPGADMNTEAFFGQGTRLTVV.